In its sample, the clone carrying this TCR beta chain was seen a few times. The data were taken from a study of blood T cell repertoires in COVID-19. In the study overall: The study drew acute and convalescent COVID-19 samples from the United States, Italy and Spain. From T cells, B-cell-depleted T cells, or PBMCs came the material, which was cDNA or gDNA.

The J segment lost 6 bases and the V segment lost 3 bases, leaving 5 bases of the junction unmatched. Per germline, CDR1 MDHEN and CDR2 SYDVKM. The CDR3 sequence is 15 residues long. In the original workflow: Reference gene primer amplification gave estimated nucleated cell counts. The data were produced by immunoSEQ multiplex PCR, yet TCRdb's version contains in-frame clones alone and is incomplete. V and J calls plus clone size are reproduced from that table; the DNA served to infer D and trimming. The sample has roughly 76,000 clones; 85% to 95% are singletons. Source material: peripheral blood. The chain has TRBV28 and TRBJ1-4, with 9 bases fitting TRBD1. This TCR was recovered from an older woman with active COVID-19. The CDR3 region is CASSLAGTGHEKLFF. For the CDR3, the DNA is TGTGCCAGCAGTTTGGCCGGGACAGGGCATGAAAAACTGTTTTTT.